The source of this T cell receptor beta chain is a study of T cells in Graves' hyperthyroidism and ophthalmopathy. Authors of the study amplified TCR beta CDR3 regions from RNA transcripts. The HTBI primer set drove a first-round RT-PCR of the TCR CDR3. TCRdb recomputed calls from the multiplex PCR reads with MiXCR, one row per CDR3 protein. The sample includes about 300,000 distinct CDR3 sequences, less than 20% of them seen just once. The CDR3 has 14 amino acids. Germline CDR1 reads SGDLS; CDR2 reads YYNGEE. General study results and limits: Prediction of ophthalmopathy progression came a median approximately 6.6 months pre-onset.

To note about this clonotype: The antigen is unknown. A junction boundary mismatches the germline segment, possibly from a read error.

The specimen sequenced was blood. This sequence originates from a man in his forties or fifties with Graves' ophthalmopathy. The chain uses TRBV9 and TRBJ2-1, with D perhaps TRBD2 (6 bases). The DNA for the CDR3 is TGTACCAGCGGGTCGGGCGGCAGCTACAATGAGCAGTTCTTC. This sequence encodes CTSGSGGSYNEQFF.